Listed below are T cell receptor beta chains from one sample, sequenced in a study of beta chain features in type 1 diabetes. Data came from immunoSEQ multiplex PCR; TCRdb stores just in-frame clones and leaves some out. This table has around 650,000 clones, under 15% appearing once. Sequencing input: naive CD4+ T cells from blood. The receptors derive from a man aged 25-45 years with type 1 diabetes. Both conserved end residues are part of each CDR3. D genes are given only for firm matches. A row's size may be missing; if present it is once, few, many or a size class.

CDR3aa	CDR3nt	d_gene	v_gene	j_gene	abundance
CASSLGQSDFYEQYF	TGTGCCAGCAGCTTGGGACAGAGCGACTTTTACGAGCAGTACTTC	NA	TRBV5-4	TRBJ2-7	NA
CASSYGSGGIETQYF	TGTGCCAGCAGTTACGGGTCAGGGGGCATAGAGACCCAGTACTTC	TRBD1	TRBV6-5	TRBJ2-5	few
CAISESNRILNGYTF	TGTGCCATCAGTGAGTCGAACAGGATCCTTAATGGCTACACCTTC	NA	TRBV10-3	TRBJ1-2	few
CASSSEGTYGYTF	TGTGCCAGCAGTTCCGAAGGGACCTATGGCTACACCTTC	NA	TRBV6-6	TRBJ1-2	NA
CTSDFGGGNEKLFF	NA	NA	TRBV1	TRBJ1-4	NA
CASSSGQSTEAFF	TGCGCCAGCAGCTCCGGTCAGAGCACTGAAGCTTTCTTT	NA	TRBV5-1	TRBJ1-1	few
CASSEGSQPQHF	TGTGCCAGCAGTGAAGGATCCCAGCCCCAGCATTTT	NA	TRBV2	TRBJ1-5	NA
CASSLNAGQGAGGANVLTF	TGTGCCAGCAGCTTAAATGCGGGACAGGGGGCAGGTGGGGCCAACGTCCTGACTTTC	TRBD1	TRBV7-3	TRBJ2-6	once
CASSADGNTEAFF	TGCGCCAGCAGCGCCGACGGGAACACTGAAGCTTTCTTT	NA	TRBV5-1	TRBJ1-1	NA
CASSRREGQDNEQFF	TGTGCCAGCAGCCGCCGGGAGGGTCAGGACAATGAGCAGTTCTTC	TRBD2	TRBV7-8	TRBJ2-1	few
CASSVASSGARAEKLFF	TGTGCCAGCAGCGTAGCTTCGTCGGGTGCCAGGGCGGAAAAACTGTTTTTT	NA	TRBV9	TRBJ1-4	NA
CSVEGTADTQYF	TGCAGCGTTGAGGGGACAGCAGATACGCAGTATTTT	TRBD1	TRBV29-1	TRBJ2-3	NA
CAISTGTSGYNEQFF	TGTGCCATCAGTACCGGGACTAGCGGTTACAATGAGCAGTTCTTC	TRBD2	TRBV10-3	TRBJ2-1	few
CASSLTGIDYGYTF	TGTGCCAGCAGCTTAACGGGCATCGACTATGGCTACACCTTC	NA	TRBV7-9	TRBJ1-2	NA
CASSYSQGDTEAFF	TGTGCCAGCAGTTACTCACAGGGGGACACTGAAGCTTTCTTT	TRBD1	TRBV6-6	TRBJ1-1	NA
CASSERDRDEQYF	TGTGCCAGCAGTGAACGGGACAGAGACGAGCAGTACTTC	TRBD1	TRBV6-1	TRBJ2-7	NA
CASSLDRAYTEAFF	TGTGCCAGCAGCCTCGACAGAGCCTACACTGAAGCTTTCTTT	NA	TRBV7-9	TRBJ1-1	NA
CASSSESSGTYEQYF	TGTGCCAGCAGCTCTGAATCTAGCGGCACCTACGAGCAGTACTTC	TRBD2	TRBV11-2	TRBJ2-7	NA
CASSLTRTLGAKNIQYF	TGTGCCAGCAGCTTAACCCGGACTTTGGGTGCCAAAAACATTCAGTACTTC	NA	TRBV7-8	TRBJ2-4	NA
CASSPREAGYNGYTF	TGTGCCAGCAGCCCCCGAGAGGCAGGGTATAATGGCTACACCTTC	NA	TRBV7-8	TRBJ1-2	NA
CASRRDGSYGYTF	TGTGCCAGCAGACGCGACGGGTCATATGGCTACACCTTC	NA	TRBV6-5	TRBJ1-2	NA
CATSRDAFASYEQYF	TGTGCCACCAGCAGAGATGCTTTCGCCAGCTACGAGCAGTACTTC	NA	TRBV15	TRBJ2-7	NA
CASSRMGVLETQYF	TGCGCCAGCAGCCGAATGGGGGTTCTAGAGACCCAGTACTTC	NA	TRBV4-1	TRBJ2-5	NA
CASSALAATDTQYF	TGTGCCAGTAGTGCACTAGCGGCCACAGATACGCAGTATTTT	TRBD2	TRBV19	TRBJ2-3	NA
CASSGRGQTEAFF	TGTGCCAGCAGCGGCAGGGGGCAGACTGAAGCTTTCTTT	TRBD1	TRBV7-2	TRBJ1-1	few
CASSLKTGHTNEQFF	TGTGCCAGCAGTCTTAAGACGGGACATACTAATGAGCAGTTCTTC	NA	TRBV6-5	TRBJ2-1	few
CASSTRGGGQETQYF	TGCGCCAGCAGCACCCGGGGTGGGGGGCAAGAGACCCAGTACTTC	NA	TRBV4-3	TRBJ2-5	NA
CASSPEQGGNNQPQHF	TGTGCCAGCTCACCAGAACAAGGGGGAAACAATCAGCCCCAGCATTTT	NA	TRBV18	TRBJ1-5	few
CAWSGGSGYTF	TGTGCCTGGAGTGGGGGTAGTGGCTACACCTTC	NA	TRBV30	TRBJ1-2	NA
CASSWRQGRKSPLHF	TGTGCCAGCAGCTGGCGGCAGGGAAGGAAGTCACCCCTCCACTTT	NA	TRBV5-6	TRBJ1-6	few
CASSLAVGGNSPLHF	TGTGCCAGCAGCTTAGCGGTGGGGGGCAATTCACCCCTCCACTTT	NA	TRBV7-9	TRBJ1-6	few
CASSDRSTDTQYF	TGTGCCAGCAGTGACAGGAGCACAGATACGCAGTATTTT	NA	TRBV2	TRBJ2-3	few
CATVTGGDDQPQHF	TGTGCCACCGTGACAGGGGGCGACGATCAGCCCCAGCATTTT	TRBD1	TRBV11-3	TRBJ1-5	NA
CASSESGGETQYF	TGTGCCAGCAGTGAATCCGGGGGCGAGACCCAGTACTTC	NA	TRBV25-1	TRBJ2-5	NA
CASSSKLATVTDTQYF	TGTGCCAGCAGCTCGAAACTAGCTACTGTCACAGATACGCAGTATTTT	NA	TRBV9	TRBJ2-3	few
CASSSQGPGTQYF	TGTGCCAGCAGCTCACAGGGGCCCGGGACCCAGTACTTC	TRBD1	TRBV7-9	TRBJ2-5	NA
CASTFQGGSTDTQYF	TGTGCCAGCACCTTTCAGGGGGGCTCGACAGATACGCAGTATTTT	NA	TRBV11-2	TRBJ2-3	NA
CSVERAGGTDTQYF	TGCAGCGTTGAACGGGCAGGGGGCACAGATACGCAGTATTTT	NA	TRBV29-1	TRBJ2-3	few
CASSEYGTYGYTF	TGTGCCAGCAGTGAATACGGGACCTATGGCTACACCTTC	NA	TRBV25-1	TRBJ1-2	NA
CASSAQRGMGGYTF	TGTGCCAGCAGCGCCCAAAGGGGGATGGGTGGCTACACCTTC	NA	TRBV2	TRBJ1-2	NA
CASSSILRLAQETQYF	TGTGCCAGCAGTTCCATCCTCCGACTGGCCCAAGAGACCCAGTACTTC	NA	TRBV7-2	TRBJ2-5	NA
CASSSGFGEYGYTF	TGTGCCAGCAGCTCTGGGTTTGGGGAGTATGGCTACACCTTC	NA	TRBV7-9	TRBJ1-2	few
CASSPRAMTGSGTSYGYTF	TGTGCCAGCAGCCCCCGGGCCATGACAGGTTCCGGGACTAGCTATGGCTACACCTTC	NA	TRBV7-2	TRBJ1-2	few
CASGATPRTTPSTDTQYF	TGTGCTAGTGGGGCTACCCCGCGGACAACACCTAGCACAGATACGCAGTATTTT	NA	TRBV12-5	TRBJ2-3	NA
CASSLALASNQPQHF	TGTGCCAGCAGCTTAGCGCTAGCTAGCAATCAGCCCCAGCATTTT	NA	TRBV7-2	TRBJ1-5	few
CASSAGKNIQYF	TGTGCCAGCAGCGCCGGAAAAAACATTCAGTACTTC	NA	TRBV9	TRBJ2-4	few
CASSELSDTQYF	TGTGCCAGCAGTGAACTGAGTGATACGCAGTATTTT	NA	TRBV2	TRBJ2-3	NA
CASRRSGGETQYF	TGTGCCAGCAGAAGATCCGGAGGAGAGACCCAGTACTTC	NA	TRBV5-8	TRBJ2-5	few
CASSRSGQGPTDTQYF	TGTGCCAGCAGCCGGTCAGGACAGGGGCCCACAGATACGCAGTATTTT	TRBD1	TRBV4-2	TRBJ2-3	NA
CASSRDRGANNEQFF	TGTGCCAGCAGCAGAGACAGGGGCGCCAACAATGAGCAGTTCTTC	TRBD1	TRBV7-2	TRBJ2-1	NA
CASSQGGGVGYGYTF	TGCGCCAGCAGCCAAGGAGGGGGCGTAGGCTATGGCTACACCTTC	TRBD1	TRBV4-3	TRBJ1-2	NA
CSVAADSYEQYF	TGCAGCGTGGCGGCGGATTCCTACGAGCAGTACTTC	NA	TRBV29-1	TRBJ2-7	few
CASTLSRVQETQYF	TGTGCCAGCACCTTGTCCAGGGTCCAAGAGACCCAGTACTTC	NA	TRBV7-8	TRBJ2-5	NA